This passage covers 27 T cell receptor beta chains from one sample sequenced in a study of T-cell reconstitution after alpha-beta-depleted transplantation in children. During its preparation, the TCRbeta library received unique molecular identifiers. TCRdb reanalysed the PCR reads using MiXCR and keeps one entry per CDR3 protein. This sample has some 460,000 distinct CDR3 sequences, with around 15% found just once. The sequenced sample was PBMCs, mostly from graft donor cells, obtained 360 days after TCRalphabeta/CD19-depleted stem cell transplant. These receptors were obtained from a boy under two years old who had a stem cell transplant for Wiskott-Aldrich syndrome, so the T cells may come from the graft donor.

The V call is TRBV15, the J call TRBJ2-2, with no clear D. The V end was cut by 0 bases, the J end by 5 bases, with 7 bases between. CDR3 length equals 14 residues. The germline V gene encodes CDR1 LNHNV and CDR2 YYDKDF (reference sequence). The DNA of the CDR3 is TGTGCCACCAGCAGAGATAAAAAAACCGGGGAGCTGTTTTTT. Protein sequence: CATSRDKKTGELFF.

V gene TRBV24-1 combines with J gene TRBJ2-5; D ambiguous. Germline loops: CDR1 KGHDR, CDR2 SFDVKD. This CDR3 is 11 amino acids long. The V end lost 9 bases, the J end lost 6 bases, and 10 bases lay between the germline ends. CDR3 coding DNA: TGTGCCACCGGCGACCGGCAGACCCAGTACTTC. Translated: CATGDRQTQYF.

This clonotype was counted only a few times. A junction boundary mismatches the germline segment, possibly from a read error. The chain couples TRBV5-1 to TRBJ1-2; TRBD1 is a possible D gene (6 bases). The CDR3 runs to 14 residues. Germline CDR1 SGHRS, CDR2 YFSETQ. In nucleotides, the CDR3 is TGCGCCAGCAGCTTGGCCTGGACAGATCTCAGATCTCCCTTC. It is translated as CASSLAWTDLRSPF.

The chain carries TRBV7-2 and TRBJ2-5; TRBD2 might be the D (5 bases). Trimming removed 5 bases from V and 2 bases from J, with 12 bases in between. The CDR3 runs to 14 residues. Per germline, CDR1 SGHTA and CDR2 FQGNSA. The CDR3 here is CASSLWLAQETQYF. The DNA of the CDR3 is TGTGCCAGCAGCCTCTGGCTAGCTCAAGAGACCCAGTACTTC. The full variable domain, with the rest looked up from reference TRBV7-2 and TRBJ2-5, is GAGVSQSPSNKVTEKGKDVELRCDPISGHTALYWYRQSLGQGLEFLIYFQGNSAPDKSGLPSDRFSAERTGGSVSTLTIQRTQQEDSAVYLCASSLWLAQETQYFGPGTRLLVL.

This clonotype was counted many times. The V gene is TRBV5-4, the J gene TRBJ2-6, with D possibly being TRBD1 (6 bases). CDR1 SGHNT and CDR2 YYREEE come from the germline V gene (reference sequence). V shed 5 bases and J shed 3 bases, with 21 bases lying between them. The CDR3 has 18 residues. DNA for the CDR3: TGTGCCAGCAGGCCGACAGGTCTGGCCCCATATGGGGCCAACGTCCTGACTTTC. This codes for CASRPTGLAPYGANVLTF.

This clonotype was counted only a few times. This chain uses TRBV4-1 with TRBJ2-3; D possibly matches TRBD1 or TRBD2 (6 bases each). V lost 0 bases and J lost 8, with 21 bases in between. This CDR3 is 17 amino acids long. In germline, CDR1 is MGHRA, CDR2 YSYEKL. CDR3 DNA: TGCGCCAGCAGCCAAGAGATGGGGGGCACATCGTTTGGTACGCAGTATTTT. The encoded protein is CASSQEMGGTSFGTQYF.

This clonotype was counted at least ten times. J is TRBJ2-1 and V is TRBV19; TRBD1 is a possible D gene (6 bases). Trimming removed 5 bases from V and 2 bases from J, with 13 bases in between. The CDR3 has 15 residues. Germline values: CDR1 LNHDA, CDR2 SQIVND (reference sequence). The CDR3 is CASSDSGTPYNEQFF. DNA for the CDR3: TGTGCCAGTAGTGATTCCGGGACACCCTACAATGAGCAGTTCTTC.

This clonotype was seen a single time. V gene TRBV24-1 combines with J gene TRBJ2-3; D assignment may be TRBD1 or TRBD2 (5 bases each). V was pared by 0 bases and J by 4 bases, with 7 bases between. From germline, CDR1 is KGHDR and CDR2 SFDVKD. The CDR3 has 14 residues. CDR3 DNA: TGTGCCACCAGTGATTTGAGGGGAGCAGATACGCAGTATTTT. It codes for CATSDLRGADTQYF.

This clonotype was counted only a few times. The J gene is TRBJ2-3, the V gene TRBV18; tentatively, D is TRBD2 (6 bases). Germline V gene sequence: CDR1 KGHSH, CDR2 LQKENI. The CDR3 totals 16 residues. V lost 5 bases and J 12 bases, leaving 27 bases between the germline ends. Here the CDR3 reads CASSFLSLRRDWAQYF. In nucleotides, the CDR3 is TGTGCCAGCTCATTCCTGAGCCTGAGGCGGGACTGGGCCCAGTATTTT.

V is TRBV5-1 and J is TRBJ2-1; 8 positions match TRBD1. This CDR3 contains 19 residues. V shed 1 base, J shed 4 bases, and the junction held 16 bases outside the gene matches. The germline V gene has CDR1 SGHRS and CDR2 YFSETQ. The CDR3 protein is CASSLTTGDRRALYNEQFF. The CDR3, as DNA: TGCGCCAGCAGCTTGACGACAGGGGACCGCAGGGCGCTTTACAATGAGCAGTTCTTC.

V usage is TRBV7-2 and J usage is TRBJ1-2; 9 bases align to TRBD1. The germline V gene has CDR1 SGHTA and CDR2 FQGNSA. The CDR3 loop spans 14 amino acids. V lost 0 bases to trimming and J lost 5 bases; unmatched junction nucleotides: 1. CDR3 in DNA: TGTGCCAGCAGCTTAGCTGGGACAGGGTATGGCTACACCTTC. This translates into CASSLAGTGYGYTF. Based on the CDR3 plus reference TRBV7-2 and TRBJ1-2, the full variable domain is GAGVSQSPSNKVTEKGKDVELRCDPISGHTALYWYRQSLGQGLEFLIYFQGNSAPDKSGLPSDRFSAERTGGSVSTLTIQRTQQEDSAVYLCASSLAGTGYGYTFGSGTRLTVV.

A few counts support this clonotype. V is TRBV5-1 and J is TRBJ2-7; a weak D match, TRBD2 (5 bases). The CDR3 loop spans 17 amino acids. V lost 0 bases, J lost 2 bases, and 18 bases lay in between. Germline V lookup: CDR1 SGHRS, CDR2 YFSETQ. CDR3 DNA: TGCGCCAGCAGCTTGGCACCGTTGGCGCACGGGACCTACGAGCAGTACTTC. It codes for CASSLAPLAHGTYEQYF.

This clonotype was seen only a few times. The chain carries TRBV28 and TRBJ2-5; the D gene is possibly TRBD2 (5 bases). The ends were cut back, 6 bases at V and 4 bases at J, with 21 bases in the middle. CDR3 length equals 16 residues. In germline, CDR1 is MDHEN, CDR2 SYDVKM. The CDR3 loop is CASSPIKGVDRETQYF. Written as DNA, the CDR3 is TGTGCCAGCAGCCCAATCAAGGGAGTCGATCGAGAGACCCAGTACTTC.

V gene TRBV11-2 combines with J gene TRBJ2-3; possible D gene TRBD1, 5 bases. With 5 bases removed from V and 7 bases from J, the gap between germline ends came to 10 bases. Germline V gene data show CDR1 as SGHAT and CDR2 as FQNNGV. The CDR3 runs to 12 residues. The DNA of the CDR3 is TGTGCCAGCAGCCCGAGACAGAATACGCAGTATTTT. Encoded protein: CASSPRQNTQYF.

This chain joins TRBV4-3 and TRBJ2-7, with D perhaps TRBD1 (6 bases). Trimming cost V 4 bases and J 3 bases, with 16 bases left between them. The CDR3 runs 15 residues. Germline assignment: CDR1 LGHNA and CDR2 YSLEER. The CDR3 sequence: CASSRTTGIGYEQYF. CDR3 coding DNA: TGCGCCAGCAGCCGAACCACAGGGATCGGCTACGAGCAGTACTTC.

This chain links TRBV5-1 with TRBJ2-7; D is possibly TRBD1 (6 bases). With 5 bases removed from V and 0 bases from J, the gap between germline ends came to 15 bases. The CDR3 length is 15 residues. CDR1 is SGHRS, CDR2 YFSETQ, per germline. CDR3 nucleotides: TGCGCCAGCAGGGACACGACAGGAAGCTCCTACGAGCAGTACTTC. Translating it yields CASRDTTGSSYEQYF.

The sample holds many counts of this clonotype. The rearrangement links TRBV10-1 to TRBJ2-1; 7 bases fit TRBD1. Germline assignment: CDR1 WNHNN and CDR2 SYGVQD (reference sequence). The CDR3 contains 14 residues. J was trimmed by 5 bases and V by 4 bases; bases with no gene match: 5. DNA of the CDR3: TGCGCCAGCAGTGGAAAACAGGGGAACAATGAGCAGTTCTTC. Residues: CASSGKQGNNEQFF.

This clonotype appeared a few times. The chain is built from TRBV11-1 and TRBJ2-7; 8 bases fit TRBD2. Trimming at V came to 5 bases and at J to 4 bases, leaving 19 bases not matched to a gene. Per germline, CDR1 SGHAT and CDR2 FQDESV (reference sequence). CDR3 length: 18 amino acids. DNA of the CDR3: TGTGCCAGCAGCCCCAACCCAACTAGCGGACCATATTTTTACGAGCAGTACTTC. Translating it yields CASSPNPTSGPYFYEQYF. The complete variable domain, with remaining parts taken from reference TRBV11-1 and TRBJ2-7, reads EAEVAQSPRYKITEKSQAVAFWCDPISGHATLYWYRQILGQGPELLVQFQDESVVDDSQLPKDRFSAERLKGVDSTLKIQPAELGDSAMYLCASSPNPTSGPYFYEQYFGPGTRLTVT.

This clonotype was detected only a few times. The V call is TRBV7-2, the J call TRBJ1-4; D is possibly TRBD1 (6 bases). V was pared by 8 bases and J by 8 bases, with 18 bases between. The CDR3 runs to 14 residues. Germline assignment: CDR1 SGHTA and CDR2 FQGNSA. Here the CDR3 DNA reads TGTGCCAGCTCGCAGGGGATGATGAAAGAAAAACTGTTTTTT. It encodes CASSQGMMKEKLFF.

The CDR3 DNA reads TGTGCCATCAGTGGGCCGCATTTCACCGGGGAGCTGTTTTTT. Translating it yields CAISGPHFTGELFF. The chain combines TRBV10-3 with TRBJ2-2; no reliable D call. This CDR3 is built from 14 residues. Germline V gene data show CDR1 as ENHRY and CDR2 as SYGVKD. V was shortened by 4 bases and J by 4 bases, with 10 bases between the two germline ends.

This clonotype showed up just a few times. The chain recombines TRBV24-1 with TRBJ2-1; possible D gene TRBD2, 6 bases. V lost 2 bases and J 0 bases, leaving 10 bases between the germline ends. This CDR3 comprises 16 residues. Germline loops: CDR1 KGHDR, CDR2 SFDVKD. CDR3: CATSDYAGSSYNEQFF. The CDR3 DNA sequence: TGTGCCACCAGTGATTACGCGGGGAGCTCCTACAATGAGCAGTTCTTC.

The V call is TRBV18, the J call TRBJ2-4, with 7 bases matching TRBD1. This CDR3 contains 14 residues. Germline values: CDR1 KGHSH, CDR2 LQKENI. V was pared by 0 bases and J by 7 bases, with 3 bases of the junction left unmatched. The CDR3 region is CASSPPGQWNIQYF. The CDR3 DNA reads as TGTGCCAGCTCACCACCGGGACAGTGGAACATTCAGTACTTC.

The chain joins TRBV5-1 to TRBJ2-5, with a tentative D call TRBD1 (6 bases). Germline V gene data show CDR1 as SGHRS and CDR2 as YFSETQ. The CDR3 covers 14 residues. Trimming cost V 4 bases and J 5 bases, with 15 bases left between them. The DNA of the CDR3 is TGCGCCAGCAGCGAACAGGGTTTACGGGAGACCCAGTACTTC. Translation gives CASSEQGLRETQYF.

This clonotype was found a few times. V gene TRBV11-3 combines with J gene TRBJ2-6, with TRBD1 as a possible D gene (5 bases). Per germline, CDR1 SGHNT and CDR2 YENEEA. Trimming cost V 2 bases and J 3 bases, with 11 bases left between them. CDR3 length: 16 amino acids. The CDR3 reads CASSLRRGSGANVLTF. In DNA form, the CDR3 reads TGTGCCAGCAGCTTACGAAGGGGAAGTGGGGCCAACGTCCTGACTTTC.

In this sample, this clonotype turned up a few times. The chain links TRBV7-2 to TRBJ2-2; unclear D gene. The CDR3 covers 14 residues. V shed 0 bases and J shed 3 bases, with 5 bases lying between them. Per the germline V gene, CDR1 is SGHTA and CDR2 is FQGNSA. CDR3 nucleotide sequence: TGTGCCAGCAGCTTAGCGCGGCACACCGGGGAGCTGTTTTTT. This translates into CASSLARHTGELFF.

This clonotype was observed a few times. The J gene is TRBJ2-7, the V gene TRBV5-1; weak D call: TRBD1 (6 bases). Germline V gene lookup returns CDR1 SGHRS and CDR2 YFSETQ. V lost 0 bases and J 3 bases, leaving 10 bases between the germline ends. The length of the CDR3 is 14 residues. The CDR3 spells CASSLGTADYEQYF. The CDR3 DNA reads TGCGCCAGCAGCTTGGGGACAGCAGACTACGAGCAGTACTTC. Drawing the rest from reference TRBV5-1 and TRBJ2-7, the complete variable domain is KAGVTQTPRYLIKTRGQQVTLSCSPISGHRSVSWYQQTPGQGLQFLFEYFSETQRNKGNFPGRFSGRQFSNSRSEMNVSTLELGDSALYLCASSLGTADYEQYFGPGTRLTVT.

The chain recombines TRBV12-3 or TRBV12-4 with TRBJ2-1; a weak D match, TRBD2 (6 bases). The CDR3 contains 14 residues. The V end was cut by 5 bases, the J end by 6 bases, with 14 bases between. The CDR3 nucleotides are TGTGCCAGCAGTCTCAGCCAGCGGGCCAATGAGCAGTTCTTC. Protein: CASSLSQRANEQFF.